This TCR beta chain was obtained from a study of pediatric ulcerative colitis. Of note for this clone: Its antigen remains unidentified.

Study outcomes and limitations: Acute severe colitis showed lower rectal diversity from clonal expansions. Substantially fewer templates came from a couple of patients' blood samples.

Rectal tissue came from one to two pinch biopsies taken at colonoscopy. Profiled with immunoSEQ multiplex PCR; TCRdb holds only in-frame clones, not every one. The table lists some 37,000 clones, about 80% of them singletons. After removal of 1 base from V and 0 bases from J, the junction contained 14 bases not matched to a gene. Germline V gene data show CDR1 as SGHRS and CDR2 as YFSETQ. CDR3 length: 20 residues. This chain uses TRBV5-1 with TRBJ2-1, with TRBD2 identical over 9 bases. The sequence derives from a boy between 5 and 17 years old with moderate ulcerative colitis. The sample consisted of gut tissue. The CDR3 bases are TGCGCCAGCAGCTTGTTACCCAGAAGACTAGCGGAATACTCCTACAATGAGCAGTTCTTC. Translating gives CASSLLPRRLAEYSYNEQFF.